The next 21 T cell receptor beta chains were all read from a single sample in a study of T cell responses to AZD1222 COVID-19 vaccine. Only in-frame clones appear in the TCRdb table, and some are missing; sequencing was by immunoSEQ multiplex PCR. The sample lists approximately 200,000 clones, approximately 94% seen once, with over 1.5% in the top ten. The sample here was peripheral blood, taken 28 days after the second dose of the MenACWY control vaccine. These receptors originate from an adult who received the MenACWY meningococcal vaccine as a control.

The rearrangement joins TRBV5-1 to TRBJ2-3, with TRBD1 matching over 7 bases. V was clipped by 5 bases and J by 7 bases; unmatched bases: 7. This CDR3 has 13 residues. Germline V gene sequence: CDR1 SGHRS, CDR2 YFSETQ. CDR3 coding DNA: TGCGCCAGCAGTCTTGGGACAGAATATACGCAGTATTTT. Amino acid sequence: CASSLGTEYTQYF.

The table lists this clone with a count of one. This sequence joins TRBV11-2 and TRBJ2-2, with D perhaps TRBD1 or TRBD2 (5 bases each). The germline V and J ends were trimmed by 0 bases and 3 bases, with 8 bases remaining between them. The CDR3 is 15 residues long. The germline V gene has CDR1 SGHAT and CDR2 FQNNGV. For the CDR3, the DNA is TGTGCCAGCAGCTTAGATCAGGGAGACACCGGGGAGCTGTTTTTT. It translates to CASSLDQGDTGELFF.

The chain couples TRBV24-1 to TRBJ2-2; unclear D gene. The CDR3 totals 14 residues. Germline-derived CDR1 and CDR2 are KGHDR and SFDVKD. Trimming took 5 bases from V and 1 from J, leaving 7 bases between them. For the CDR3, the DNA is TGTGCCACCAGTGGCCCCAGGAACACCGGGGAGCTGTTTTTT. Its translation is CATSGPRNTGELFF.

V gene TRBV29-1 combines with J gene TRBJ1-5; the D gene is possibly TRBD1 (6 bases). This CDR3 spans 14 amino acids. Trimming took 4 bases from V and 4 from J, leaving 14 bases between them. CDR1 and CDR2 (germline): SQVTM, ANQGSEA. The CDR3 bases are TGCAGCGTTGGGGAGACAGGACTTAATCAGCCCCAGCATTTT. Its protein is CSVGETGLNQPQHF.

The chain carries TRBV7-9 and TRBJ1-1; the match to TRBD1 covers 7 bases. CDR1 SEHNR and CDR2 FQNEAQ come from the germline V gene (reference sequence). V trimming: 3 bases; J trimming: 1 base; junction bases outside the gene matches: 5. The CDR3 has 15 residues. The CDR3 nucleotides are TGTGCCAGCAGCTTTGGACAGGCGGGGAACACTGAAGCTTTCTTT. Its protein product is CASSFGQAGNTEAFF.

The rearrangement joins TRBV4-3 to TRBJ2-1; D tentatively reads TRBD1 or TRBD2 (6 bases each). CDR1 is LGHNA and CDR2 is YSLEER in the germline V gene. The CDR3 sequence is 15 residues long. Trimming left V 2 bases short and J 5 bases short, with 13 bases between. CDR3 in amino acids: CASSQFRGGHNEQFF. The CDR3 DNA follows: TGCGCCAGCAGCCAATTCCGAGGGGGGCACAATGAGCAGTTCTTC.

The chain joins TRBV20-1 to TRBJ2-7; D call uncertain. This CDR3 is built from 11 residues. In germline, CDR1 is DFQATT, CDR2 SNEGSKA (reference sequence). V gave up 6 bases and J gave up 6 bases, with 12 bases separating them. The CDR3 DNA reads as TGCAGTGCCCCTCGGCAGGCCGAGCAGTACTTC. Its protein product is CSAPRQAEQYF.

The V call is TRBV28, the J call TRBJ1-1; 10 bases fit TRBD1. After removal of 7 bases from V and 1 base from J, the junction contained 3 bases not matched to a gene. This CDR3 has 14 residues. CDR1 is MDHEN, CDR2 SYDVKM, per germline. The chain's CDR3 is CASKWDRGNTEAFF. The CDR3, as DNA: TGTGCCAGCAAGTGGGACAGGGGGAACACTGAAGCTTTCTTT.

This clone was observed once. The chain has TRBV28 and TRBJ2-7; 9 bases are a match to TRBD2. J was trimmed by 6 bases and V by 6 bases; bases with no gene match: 9. Per the germline V gene, CDR1 is MDHEN and CDR2 is SYDVKM. This CDR3 comprises 14 residues. The DNA for the CDR3 is TGTGCCAGCAGACTTAGCGGGAGTAGGGGCGAGCAGTACTTC. It is translated as CASRLSGSRGEQYF.

This clone was seen only once. The V gene is TRBV7-3, the J gene TRBJ2-3, with TRBD2 matching over 9 bases. Germline loops: CDR1 SGHTA, CDR2 FQGTGA. This CDR3 spans 17 amino acids. With 5 bases clipped from V and 4 bases from J, the junction kept 13 bases outside the gene matches. The CDR3 bases are TGTGCCAGCAGCCCCGTGGGTAGCGGGAGATCGGCAGATACGCAGTATTTT. Its protein is CASSPVGSGRSADTQYF.

The genes are TRBV19 and TRBJ1-4; 7 nucleotides align to TRBD1. The germline V gene has CDR1 LNHDA and CDR2 SQIVND (reference sequence). This CDR3 region has 13 residues. J lost 8 bases, V lost 9 bases, and 9 bases had no gene match. The CDR3 loop reads CARKTGAEEKLFF. In nucleotides, the CDR3 is TGTGCCAGGAAAACAGGGGCGGAGGAAAAACTGTTTTTT.

The chain has TRBV7-3 and TRBJ1-4; D not resolved. The CDR3 length is 13 residues. Germline-derived CDR1 and CDR2 are SGHTA and FQGTGA. Trimming left V 3 bases short and J 4 bases short, with 6 bases between. CDR3 sequence reads: CASSFGLNEKLFF. The CDR3 bases are TGTGCCAGCAGCTTTGGGCTTAATGAAAAACTGTTTTTT.

This clone appeared a single time. The chain recombines TRBV7-8 with TRBJ1-1; D ambiguous. The V and J ends lost 0 bases and 2 bases respectively, with 4 bases between them. Germline assignment: CDR1 SGHVS and CDR2 FQNEAQ. The CDR3 spans 13 residues. The CDR3 loop is CASSLAYNTEAFF. DNA of the CDR3: TGTGCCAGCAGCTTAGCTTATAACACTGAAGCTTTCTTT.

The rearrangement links TRBV6-2 or TRBV6-3 to TRBJ2-1, with 13 bases aligning to TRBD2. This CDR3 region has 18 residues. Germline trimming cut 5 bases from V and 6 bases from J; bases unmatched to any gene: 13. Germline loops: CDR1 MNHEY, CDR2 SVGEGT. CDR3 sequence reads: CASSPDHKLAGGLNEQFF. DNA of the CDR3: TGTGCCAGCAGTCCCGACCACAAACTAGCGGGGGGGCTCAATGAGCAGTTCTTC.

The chain couples TRBV2 to TRBJ2-3; a possible D gene is TRBD1 (6 bases). The V gene lost 8 bases and the J gene lost 0 bases, with 12 bases spanning the gap. Germline V gene lookup returns CDR1 SNHLY and CDR2 FYNNEI. CDR3 length: 14 residues. The CDR3 nucleotides read TGTGCCAGCGGGGGCAGCGGTAGCACAGATACGCAGTATTTT. Protein product: CASGGSGSTDTQYF.

The rearrangement links TRBV29-1 to TRBJ1-3; D is unclear. The germline V gene encodes CDR1 SQVTM and CDR2 ANQGSEA. The CDR3 is made up of 13 amino acids. V was shortened by 4 bases and J by 1 base, with 8 bases between the two germline ends. CDR3 sequence reads: CSVGEGSGNTIYF. The CDR3 nucleotides are TGCAGCGTTGGGGAGGGATCTGGAAACACCATATATTTT.

This clone was picked up one time. J is TRBJ2-7 and V is TRBV19, with 7 positions matching TRBD1. CDR3 length: 13 amino acids. After removal of 6 bases from V and 2 bases from J, the junction contained 4 bases not matched to a gene. CDR1 and CDR2 (germline): LNHDA, SQIVND (reference sequence). The CDR3 DNA sequence: TGTGCCAGTAGGAGGCAGGGGGCCTACGAGCAGTACTTC. Protein sequence: CASRRQGAYEQYF.

The chain uses TRBV5-6 and TRBJ1-3; D gene unclear. The germline V and J ends were trimmed by 0 bases and 5 bases, with 3 bases remaining between them. The V gene's germline CDR1 is SGHDT and CDR2 YYEEEE. The CDR3 extends over 12 amino acids. CDR3 residues: CASSLGRNTIYF. The CDR3 DNA reads TGTGCCAGCAGCTTGGGCAGAAACACCATATATTTT.

There are a few counts of this clone. This chain links TRBV24-1 with TRBJ1-4; a weak D match, TRBD1 (5 bases). Germline CDR1 KGHDR, CDR2 SFDVKD. With 3 bases removed from V and 2 bases from J, the gap between germline ends came to 6 bases. The CDR3 runs 14 residues. The CDR3 sequence: CATSDGGTNEKLFF. CDR3 in DNA: TGTGCCACCAGTGATGGGGGGACTAATGAAAAACTGTTTTTT.

V is TRBV28 and J is TRBJ2-3; 8 bases agree with TRBD2. This CDR3 contains 14 residues. Germline V gives CDR1 MDHEN, CDR2 SYDVKM. V was clipped by 4 bases and J by 0 bases; unmatched bases: 0. The CDR3 sequence: CASSSGGSTDTQYF. CDR3 nucleotides: TGTGCCAGCAGTTCGGGGGGGAGCACAGATACGCAGTATTTT.

This chain joins TRBV19 and TRBJ1-5; D is unclear. The V and J ends lost 5 bases and 4 bases respectively, with 9 bases between them. Germline assignment: CDR1 LNHDA and CDR2 SQIVND (reference sequence). This CDR3 is 13 amino acids long. DNA for the CDR3: TGTGCCAGTAGTGGACGAGGGAATCAGCCCCAGCATTTT. Its translation: CASSGRGNQPQHF.